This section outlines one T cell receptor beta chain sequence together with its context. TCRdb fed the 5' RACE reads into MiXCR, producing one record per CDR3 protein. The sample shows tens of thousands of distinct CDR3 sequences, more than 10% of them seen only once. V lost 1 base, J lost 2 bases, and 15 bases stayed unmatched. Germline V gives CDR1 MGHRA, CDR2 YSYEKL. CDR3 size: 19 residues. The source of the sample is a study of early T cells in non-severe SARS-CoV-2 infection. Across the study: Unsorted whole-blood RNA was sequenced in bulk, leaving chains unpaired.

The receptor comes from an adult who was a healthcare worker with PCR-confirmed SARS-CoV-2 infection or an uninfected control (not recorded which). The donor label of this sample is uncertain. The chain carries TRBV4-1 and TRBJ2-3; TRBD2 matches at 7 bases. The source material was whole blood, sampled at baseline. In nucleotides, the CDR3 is TGCGCCAGCAGCCAAGGTCAACCTTCTGGACTAGTGATCACAGATACGCAGTATTTT. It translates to CASSQGQPSGLVITDTQYF.